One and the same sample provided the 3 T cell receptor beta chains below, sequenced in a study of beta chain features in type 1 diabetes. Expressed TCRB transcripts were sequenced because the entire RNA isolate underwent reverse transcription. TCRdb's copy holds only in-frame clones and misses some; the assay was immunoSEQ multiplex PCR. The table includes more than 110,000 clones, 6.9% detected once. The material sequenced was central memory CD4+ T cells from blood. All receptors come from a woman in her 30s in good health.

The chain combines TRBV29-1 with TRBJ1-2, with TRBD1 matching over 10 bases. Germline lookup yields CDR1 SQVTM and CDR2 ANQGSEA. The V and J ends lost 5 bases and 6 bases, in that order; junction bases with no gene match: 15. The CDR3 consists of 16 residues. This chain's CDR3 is CSVRLTGGGGGDGYTF. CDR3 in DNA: TGCAGCGTTCGATTGACAGGGGGCGGGGGAGGAGATGGCTACACCTTC. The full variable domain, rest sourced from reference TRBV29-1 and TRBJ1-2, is SAVISQKPSRDICQRGTSLTIQCQVDSQVTMMFWYRQQPGQSLTLIATANQGSEATYESGFVIDKFPISRPNLTFSTLTVSNMSPEDSSIYLCSVRLTGGGGGDGYTFGSGTRLTVV.

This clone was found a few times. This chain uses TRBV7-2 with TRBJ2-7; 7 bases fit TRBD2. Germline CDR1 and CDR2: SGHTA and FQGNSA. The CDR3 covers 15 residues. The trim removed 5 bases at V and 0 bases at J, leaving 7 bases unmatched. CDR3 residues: CASSPVAGPSYEQYF. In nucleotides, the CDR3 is TGTGCCAGCAGCCCAGTAGCGGGTCCCTCCTACGAGCAGTACTTC.

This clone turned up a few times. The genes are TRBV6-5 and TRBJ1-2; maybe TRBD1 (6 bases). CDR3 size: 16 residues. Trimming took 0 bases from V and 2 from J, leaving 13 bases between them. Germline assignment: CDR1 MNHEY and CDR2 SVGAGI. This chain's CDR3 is CASSYSNREPNYGYTF. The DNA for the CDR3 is TGTGCCAGCAGTTACTCGAACAGGGAGCCGAACTATGGCTACACCTTC.